Listed below are T cell receptor beta chains from one sample, sequenced in a study of cytomegalovirus exposure and HLA in healthy donors. Produced via immunoSEQ multiplex PCR; TCRdb's table is partial and in-frame only. The top ten clones hold about 0.25% of a sample with 200,000 to 300,000 clones, approximately 81% of them seen once. Sequencing input: PBMCs. These receptors were taken from a girl aged 2-10 years in good health and CMV-seronegative. CDR3s include the opening cysteine and the closing phenylalanine or tryptophan. A D gene is named only where the DNA matches it firmly. Only part of the rows carry a size: once, few, many, or a class if the clone is expanded.

V: TRBV6-6
size: -
J: TRBJ2-7
D: TRBD1
CDR3: CASSYLQGYEQYF
DNA: TGTGCCAGCAGTTATCTACAGGGGTACGAGCAGTACTTC

V: TRBV7-2
size: -
J: TRBJ1-3
D: -
CDR3: CASSLVPAGRERSTIYF
DNA: TGTGCCAGCAGCTTAGTACCGGCAGGGCGGGAACGAAGCACCATATATTTT

V: TRBV2
size: -
J: TRBJ2-3
D: TRBD2
CDR3: CASKVVAGVPTFSTDTQYF
DNA: TGTGCCAGCAAAGTCGTAGCGGGGGTCCCGACATTTTCCACAGATACGCAGTATTTT

V: TRBV28
size: -
J: TRBJ2-3
D: TRBD2
CDR3: CASRLAGSQDTQYF
DNA: TGTGCCAGCAGACTAGCGGGGTCACAAGATACGCAGTATTTT

V: TRBV7-9
size: -
J: TRBJ1-6
D: -
CDR3: CASSPGSHNSPLHF
DNA: TGTGCCAGCAGCCCCGGGAGTCATAATTCACCCCTCCACTTT

V: TRBV5-4
size: -
J: TRBJ1-2
D: TRBD1
CDR3: CASSSKTTGEVYGYTF
DNA: TGTGCCAGCAGCTCAAAAACGACAGGGGAAGTCTACGGCTACACCTTC

V: TRBV14
size: -
J: TRBJ2-1
D: -
CDR3: CASSSQGYEQFF
DNA: TGTGCCAGCAGCTCACAGGGTTACGAGCAGTTCTTC

V: TRBV6-1
size: -
J: TRBJ1-5
D: -
CDR3: CASKEGNQPQHF
DNA: TGTGCCAGCAAGGAGGGGAATCAGCCCCAGCATTTT

V: TRBV5-4
size: -
J: TRBJ2-7
D: TRBD1
CDR3: CASSPRQGGNSYEQYF
DNA: TGTGCCAGCAGCCCTAGACAGGGGGGGAACTCCTACGAGCAGTACTTC

V: TRBV30
size: -
J: TRBJ2-3
D: -
CDR3: CAWSRDLTTDTQYF
DNA: TGTGCCTGGAGTAGGGACTTGACTACGGATACGCAGTATTTT

V: TRBV5-1
size: -
J: TRBJ2-2
D: TRBD1
CDR3: CASSFTGAELFF
DNA: TGCGCCAGCAGCTTTACAGGGGCGGAGCTGTTTTTT

V: TRBV7-9
size: -
J: TRBJ1-4
D: TRBD1
CDR3: CASSPRDSREKLFF
DNA: TGTGCCAGCAGCCCACGGGACAGTAGGGAAAAACTGTTTTTT

V: TRBV12-5
size: -
J: TRBJ2-3
D: TRBD2
CDR3: CASGFLGVAGLGGTDTQYF
DNA: TGTGCTAGTGGTTTTTTAGGGGTAGCGGGATTGGGAGGCACAGATACGCAGTATTTT

V: TRBV5-6
size: -
J: TRBJ1-2
D: -
CDR3: CASSLVGANYGYTF
DNA: TGTGCCAGCAGTCTCGTAGGGGCGAACTATGGCTACACCTTC

V: TRBV7-9
size: -
J: TRBJ1-6
D: TRBD1
CDR3: CASSSVRGPNSPLHF
DNA: TGTGCCAGCAGCTCCGTCAGGGGGCCTAATTCACCCCTCCACTTT

V: TRBV15
size: -
J: TRBJ2-6
D: -
CDR3: CATSRANSGANVLTF
DNA: TGTGCCACCAGCAGAGCCAACTCTGGGGCCAACGTCCTGACTTTC

V: TRBV7-3
size: -
J: TRBJ2-2
D: -
CDR3: CASSLSPAAVYTGELFF
DNA: TGTGCCAGCAGCTTAAGTCCCGCGGCAGTTTACACCGGGGAGCTGTTTTTT

V: TRBV5-8
size: -
J: TRBJ2-7
D: TRBD1
CDR3: CASSSLTGAVSYEQYF
DNA: TGTGCCAGCAGCTCGCTAACAGGGGCTGTTTCCTACGAGCAGTACTTC

V: TRBV6-6
size: few
J: TRBJ1-4
D: TRBD1
CDR3: CASSALLGGPEKLFF
DNA: TGTGCCAGCAGTGCCCTCTTAGGGGGCCCTGAAAAACTGTTTTTT

V: TRBV15
size: -
J: TRBJ2-7
D: TRBD2
CDR3: CATSRDRLAEYF
DNA: TGTGCCACCAGCAGAGATCGGCTAGCGGAGTACTTC

V: TRBV29-1
size: -
J: TRBJ2-7
D: TRBD1
CDR3: CSVRQGSGSYEQYF
DNA: TGCAGCGTCCGACAGGGGTCTGGCTCCTACGAGCAGTACTTC

V: TRBV2
size: few
J: TRBJ2-7
D: -
CDR3: CASSEEMTGNHEQYF
DNA: TGTGCCAGCAGTGAAGAGATGACGGGAAACCACGAGCAGTACTTC

V: TRBV7-9
size: -
J: TRBJ1-1
D: -
CDR3: CASCRGGGNTEAFF
DNA: TGTGCCAGCTGTCGAGGCGGGGGCAACACTGAAGCTTTCTTT

V: TRBV2
size: -
J: TRBJ2-7
D: TRBD2
CDR3: CASSVGFASGSYEQYF
DNA: TGTGCCAGCAGTGTCGGGTTTGCTAGCGGATCCTACGAGCAGTACTTC

V: TRBV6-5
size: -
J: TRBJ1-2
D: -
CDR3: CASSYGQGGGYTF
DNA: TGTGCCAGCAGTTACGGGCAGGGAGGCGGCTACACCTTC

V: TRBV19
size: -
J: TRBJ2-5
D: TRBD1
CDR3: CASSTPGTGLQTQYF
DNA: TGTGCCAGTAGTACACCCGGGACAGGGTTGCAGACCCAGTACTTC